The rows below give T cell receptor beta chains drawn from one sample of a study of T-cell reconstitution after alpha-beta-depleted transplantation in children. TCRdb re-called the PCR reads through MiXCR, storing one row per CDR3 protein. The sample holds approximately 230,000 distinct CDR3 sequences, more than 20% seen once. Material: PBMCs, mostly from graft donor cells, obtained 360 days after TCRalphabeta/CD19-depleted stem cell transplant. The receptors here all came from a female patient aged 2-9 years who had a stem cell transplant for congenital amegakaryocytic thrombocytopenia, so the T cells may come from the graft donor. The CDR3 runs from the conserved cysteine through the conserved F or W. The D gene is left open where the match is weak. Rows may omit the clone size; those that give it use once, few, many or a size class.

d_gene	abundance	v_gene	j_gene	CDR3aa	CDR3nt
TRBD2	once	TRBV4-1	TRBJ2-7	CASSQEGAGGGEQYF	TGCGCCAGCAGCCAAGAAGGTGCGGGAGGAGGCGAGCAGTACTTC
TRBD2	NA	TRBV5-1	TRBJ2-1	CASNKLADPYNEQFF	TGCGCCAGCAACAAACTAGCGGATCCCTACAATGAGCAGTTCTTC
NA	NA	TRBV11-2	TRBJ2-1	CASTHYGTDNEQFF	TGTGCCAGCACCCATTACGGAACTGACAATGAGCAGTTCTTC
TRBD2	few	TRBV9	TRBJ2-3	CASSVTLAGGTDTQYF	TGTGCCAGCAGCGTTACCCTAGCGGGAGGTACAGATACGCAGTATTTT
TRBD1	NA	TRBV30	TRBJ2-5	CAWAPDRAETQYF	TGTGCCTGGGCCCCCGACAGGGCAGAGACCCAGTACTTC
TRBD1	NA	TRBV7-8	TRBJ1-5	CASSSRGKKPQHF	TGTGCCAGCAGCTCCAGGGGGAAGAAGCCCCAGCATTTT
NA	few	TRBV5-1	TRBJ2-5	CASSLGAGTKETRYF	TGCGCCAGCAGCTTGGGCGCGGGGACCAAAGAGACCCGGTACTTC
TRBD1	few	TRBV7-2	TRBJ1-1	CASSSEGARGTLEAFF	TGTGCCAGCAGCTCGGAGGGGGCCAGGGGTACGCTTGAAGCTTTCTTT
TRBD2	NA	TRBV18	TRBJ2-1	CASSPRARSGSFDEQFF	TGTGCCAGCTCACCACGGGCAAGGAGCGGGAGCTTCGATGAGCAGTTCTTC
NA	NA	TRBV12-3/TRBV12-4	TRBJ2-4	CASRGLINIQYF	TGTGCCAGCAGAGGCCTCATAAACATTCAGTACTTC
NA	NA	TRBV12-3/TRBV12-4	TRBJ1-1	CASSYQAGAQTEAFF	TGTGCCAGCAGTTATCAGGCTGGGGCGCAGACTGAAGCTTTCTTT
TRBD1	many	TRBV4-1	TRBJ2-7	CASSQGAGTDYEQYF	TGCGCCAGCAGCCAAGGAGCCGGGACAGACTACGAGCAGTACTTC
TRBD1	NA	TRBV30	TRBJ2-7	CAWRAISQGTWDEQYF	TGTGCCTGGAGGGCGATTTCACAGGGGACGTGGGACGAGCAGTACTTC
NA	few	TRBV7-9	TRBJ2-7	CASRTQGPSYEQYF	TGTGCCAGCAGGACCCAGGGGCCCTCCTACGAGCAGTACTTC
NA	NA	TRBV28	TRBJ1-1	CASSSTLGGAAFF	TGTGCCAGCAGTTCCACCTTAGGAGGGGCAGCTTTCTTT
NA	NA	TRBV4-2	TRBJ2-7	CASSRTGTDYEQYF	TGTGCCAGCAGCCGAACCGGGACTGACTACGAGCAGTACTTC
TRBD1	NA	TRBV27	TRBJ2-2	CASSFWTGETGELFF	TGTGCCAGCAGTTTCTGGACAGGGGAAACCGGGGAGCTGTTTTTT
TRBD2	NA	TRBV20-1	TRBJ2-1	CSAKLAGIYNEQFF	TGCAGTGCTAAGCTAGCGGGAATCTACAATGAGCAGTTCTTC
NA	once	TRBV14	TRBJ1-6	CASSPVAGRYSPLHF	TGTGCCAGCAGCCCCGTCGCAGGGCGATATTCACCCCTCCACTTT
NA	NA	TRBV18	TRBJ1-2	CASSPGGEGYGYTF	TGTGCCAGCTCACCTGGGGGCGAGGGGTATGGCTACACCTTC
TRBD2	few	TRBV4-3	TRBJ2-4	CASSQAIIRLAGGLSSENIQYF	TGCGCCAGCAGCCAAGCAATAATTAGGTTAGCGGGAGGGCTCTCGTCCGAAAACATTCAGTACTTC
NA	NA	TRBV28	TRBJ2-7	CASSLTGLTYEQYF	TGTGCCAGCAGTTTAACAGGGTTAACCTACGAGCAGTACTTC
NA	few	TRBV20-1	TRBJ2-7	CSAPFPTYEQYF	TGCAGTGCCCCCTTCCCTACCTACGAGCAGTACTTC
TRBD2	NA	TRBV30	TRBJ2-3	CAWRRRLGMGLAGVYRYF	TGTGCCTGGAGGAGGCGCCTCGGCATGGGACTAGCGGGAGTTTATCGGTATTTT
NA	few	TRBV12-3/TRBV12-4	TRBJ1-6	CASSYGGLENSPLHF	TGTGCCAGCAGTTATGGGGGTTTAGAAAATTCACCCCTCCACTTT
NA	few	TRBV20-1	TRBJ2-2	CSARGRNTGELFF	TGCAGTGCTAGAGGCAGGAACACCGGGGAGCTGTTTTTT
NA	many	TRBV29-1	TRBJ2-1	CSVVVIYNEQFF	TGCAGCGTTGTTGTTATCTACAATGAGCAGTTCTTC